This TCR beta chain was captured by sequencing in a study of identical twins. Study-level findings and limits: Abundant beta clonotypes from cord blood had fewer insertions, unlike memory repertoires, which showed none. The same donors were not followed; conclusions instead depended on cross-sectional statistical analysis. Excess sharing by twins proved weaker in beta out-of-frame sequences. Because invariant MAIT and iNKT cells could be present, zero-insertion analyses could be partly confounded.

The germline gives CDR1 LGHDT, CDR2 YNNKEL (reference sequence). The CDR3 has 16 residues. Trimming took off 5 bases at V and 4 bases at J, with 18 bases between the two ends. TCRdb ran MiXCR on the 5' RACE reads and lists one entry per CDR3 protein. The sample carries over 550,000 distinct CDR3 sequences, about 7% recorded once. This clonotype was counted ten times or more. What it binds is unknown. These data were also filed under a second study, of yellow fever vaccine responses in identical twins.

The specimen sequenced was PBMCs. The sequence came from a woman between 18 and 30 years old in good health. The V call is TRBV3-1, the J call TRBJ2-1, with a tentative D call TRBD2 (6 bases). CDR3 sequence (DNA): TGTGCCAGCAGCTTCGGGACGGGGAGGATTTACAATGAGCAGTTCTTC. Its translation: CASSFGTGRIYNEQFF.